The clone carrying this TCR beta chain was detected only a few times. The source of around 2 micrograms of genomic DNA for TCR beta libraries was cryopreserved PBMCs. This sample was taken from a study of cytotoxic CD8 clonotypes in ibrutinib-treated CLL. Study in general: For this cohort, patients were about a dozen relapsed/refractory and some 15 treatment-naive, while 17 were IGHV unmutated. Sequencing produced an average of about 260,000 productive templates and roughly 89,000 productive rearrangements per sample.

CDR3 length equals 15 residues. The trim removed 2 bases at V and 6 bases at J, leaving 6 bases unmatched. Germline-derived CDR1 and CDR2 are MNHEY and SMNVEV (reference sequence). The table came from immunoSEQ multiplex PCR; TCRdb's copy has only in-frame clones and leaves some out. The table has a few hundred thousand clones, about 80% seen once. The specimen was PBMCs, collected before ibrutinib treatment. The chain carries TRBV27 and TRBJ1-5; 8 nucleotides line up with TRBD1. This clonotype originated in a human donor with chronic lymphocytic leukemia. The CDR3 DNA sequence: TGTGCCAGCAGTTTAAGTTTCAGGGGGCTTCAGCCCCAGCATTTT. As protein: CASSLSFRGLQPQHF.